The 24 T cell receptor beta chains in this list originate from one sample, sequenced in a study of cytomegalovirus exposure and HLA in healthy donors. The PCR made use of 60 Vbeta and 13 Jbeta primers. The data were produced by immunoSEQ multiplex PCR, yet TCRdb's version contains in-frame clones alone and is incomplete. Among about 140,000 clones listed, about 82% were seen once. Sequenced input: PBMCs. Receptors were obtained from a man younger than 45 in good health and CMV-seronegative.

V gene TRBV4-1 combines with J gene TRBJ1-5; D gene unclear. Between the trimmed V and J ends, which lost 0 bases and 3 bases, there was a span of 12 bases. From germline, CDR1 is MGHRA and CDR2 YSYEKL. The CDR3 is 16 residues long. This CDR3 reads CASSQEVSHNNQPQHF. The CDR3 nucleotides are TGCGCCAGCAGCCAAGAGGTATCACACAACAATCAGCCCCAGCATTTT.

CDR3 protein: CASSSPGGAGYTF. The CDR3, as DNA: TGTGCCAGCAGTTCCCCGGGGGGGGCCGGCTACACCTTC. The gene calls are TRBV28 and TRBJ1-2; perhaps TRBD1 as D (6 bases). Trimming removed 4 bases at V and 8 bases at J, with 14 bases between. This CDR3 spans 13 amino acids. Germline values: CDR1 MDHEN, CDR2 SYDVKM.

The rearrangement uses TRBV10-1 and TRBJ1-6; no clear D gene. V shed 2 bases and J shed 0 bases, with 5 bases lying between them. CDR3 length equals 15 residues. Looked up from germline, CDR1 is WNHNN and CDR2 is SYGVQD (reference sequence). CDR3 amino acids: CASSEGSSYNSPLHF. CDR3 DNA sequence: TGCGCCAGCAGTGAGGGGAGCTCCTATAATTCACCCCTCCACTTT.

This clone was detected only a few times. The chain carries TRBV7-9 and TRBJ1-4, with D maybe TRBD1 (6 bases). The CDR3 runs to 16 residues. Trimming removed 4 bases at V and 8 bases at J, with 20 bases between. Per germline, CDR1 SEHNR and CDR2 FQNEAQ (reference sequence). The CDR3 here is CASSSTGLEVEEKLFF. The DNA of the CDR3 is TGTGCCAGCAGCTCGACAGGACTCGAAGTGGAGGAAAAACTGTTTTTT.

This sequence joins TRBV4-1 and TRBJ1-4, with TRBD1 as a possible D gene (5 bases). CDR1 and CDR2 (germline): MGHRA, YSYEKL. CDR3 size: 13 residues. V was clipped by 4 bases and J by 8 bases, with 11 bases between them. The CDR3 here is CASSRGVGEKLFF. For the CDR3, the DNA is TGCGCCAGCAGCCGGGGGGTCGGGGAAAAACTGTTTTTT.

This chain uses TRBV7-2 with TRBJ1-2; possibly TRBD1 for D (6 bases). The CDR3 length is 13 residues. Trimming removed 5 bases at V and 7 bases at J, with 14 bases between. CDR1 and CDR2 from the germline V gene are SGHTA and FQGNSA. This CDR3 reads CASSHTGTAGYTF. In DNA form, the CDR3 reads TGTGCCAGCAGCCATACAGGGACGGCTGGCTACACCTTC.

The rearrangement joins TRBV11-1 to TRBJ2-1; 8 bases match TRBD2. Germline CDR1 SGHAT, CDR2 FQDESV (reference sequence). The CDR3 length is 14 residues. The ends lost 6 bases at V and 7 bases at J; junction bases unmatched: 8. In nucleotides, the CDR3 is TGTGCCAGCAGTCTAAGCGGGAGTTATAATGAGCAGTTCTTC. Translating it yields CASSLSGSYNEQFF.

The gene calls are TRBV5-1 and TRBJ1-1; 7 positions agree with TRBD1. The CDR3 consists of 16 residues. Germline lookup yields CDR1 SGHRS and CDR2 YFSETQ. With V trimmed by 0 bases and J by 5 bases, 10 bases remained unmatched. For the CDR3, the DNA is TGCGCCAGCAGCTTGGGGGGGTCAGGGGGGAGAACTGAAGCTTTCTTT. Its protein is CASSLGGSGGRTEAFF. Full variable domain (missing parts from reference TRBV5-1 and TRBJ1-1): KAGVTQTPRYLIKTRGQQVTLSCSPISGHRSVSWYQQTPGQGLQFLFEYFSETQRNKGNFPGRFSGRQFSNSRSEMNVSTLELGDSALYLCASSLGGSGGRTEAFFGQGTRLTVV.

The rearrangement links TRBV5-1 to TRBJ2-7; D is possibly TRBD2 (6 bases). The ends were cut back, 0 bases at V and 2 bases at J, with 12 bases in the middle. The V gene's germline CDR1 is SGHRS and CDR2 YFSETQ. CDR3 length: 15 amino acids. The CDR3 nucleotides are TGCGCCAGCAGCTTGGCCGGGAGCGTCACCTACGAGCAGTACTTC. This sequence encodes CASSLAGSVTYEQYF.

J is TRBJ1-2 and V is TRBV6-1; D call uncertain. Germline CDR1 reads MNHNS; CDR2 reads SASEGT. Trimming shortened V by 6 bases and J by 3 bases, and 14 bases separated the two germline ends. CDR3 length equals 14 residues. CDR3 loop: CASRTPGSHYGYTF. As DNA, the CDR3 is TGTGCCAGCAGGACGCCCGGGAGCCACTATGGCTACACCTTC.

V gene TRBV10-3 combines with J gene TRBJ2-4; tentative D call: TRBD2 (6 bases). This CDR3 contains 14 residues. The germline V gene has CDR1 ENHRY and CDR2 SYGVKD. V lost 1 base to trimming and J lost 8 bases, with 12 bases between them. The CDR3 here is CAISEFGGRHIQYF. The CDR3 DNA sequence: TGTGCCATCAGTGAGTTTGGGGGGAGACACATTCAGTACTTC.

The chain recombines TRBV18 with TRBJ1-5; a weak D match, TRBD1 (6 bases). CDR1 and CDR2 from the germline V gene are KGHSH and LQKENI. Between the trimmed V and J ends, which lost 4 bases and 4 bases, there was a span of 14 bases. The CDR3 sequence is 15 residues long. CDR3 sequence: CASSRDTLGNQPQHF. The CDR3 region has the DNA TGTGCCAGCTCACGGGACACCCTTGGAAATCAGCCCCAGCATTTT.

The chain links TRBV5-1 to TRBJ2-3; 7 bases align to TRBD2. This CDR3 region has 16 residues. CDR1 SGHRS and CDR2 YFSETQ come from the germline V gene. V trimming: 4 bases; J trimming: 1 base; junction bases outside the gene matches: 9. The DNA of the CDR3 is TGCGCCAGCAGCGGCGCTCTAGCGGCCCGCACAGATACGCAGTATTTT. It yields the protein CASSGALAARTDTQYF.

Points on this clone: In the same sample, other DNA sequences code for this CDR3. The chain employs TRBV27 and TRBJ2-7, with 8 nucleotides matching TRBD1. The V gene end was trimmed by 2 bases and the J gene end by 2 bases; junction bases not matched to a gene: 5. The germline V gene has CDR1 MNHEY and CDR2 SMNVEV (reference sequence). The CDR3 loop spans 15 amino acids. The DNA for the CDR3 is TGTGCCAGCAGTTTACGAGGACAGGGCGCCTACGAGCAGTACTTC. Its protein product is CASSLRGQGAYEQYF.

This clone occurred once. CDR3 DNA: TGTGCCAGCAGTTGGGGGGGTGCCTCCACCGGGGAGCTGTTTTTT. Translation gives CASSWGGASTGELFF. This chain uses TRBV28 with TRBJ2-2; 7 positions agree with TRBD2. J gave up 4 bases and V 4 bases, and 6 bases lay outside the gene matches. From germline, CDR1 is MDHEN and CDR2 SYDVKM. The CDR3 covers 15 residues.

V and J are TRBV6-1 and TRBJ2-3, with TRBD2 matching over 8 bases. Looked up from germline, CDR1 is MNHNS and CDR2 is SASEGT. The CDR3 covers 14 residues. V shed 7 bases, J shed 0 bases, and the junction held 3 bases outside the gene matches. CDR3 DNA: TGTGCCAGCACGAAGCGGGAGAGCACAGATACGCAGTATTTT. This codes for CASTKRESTDTQYF.

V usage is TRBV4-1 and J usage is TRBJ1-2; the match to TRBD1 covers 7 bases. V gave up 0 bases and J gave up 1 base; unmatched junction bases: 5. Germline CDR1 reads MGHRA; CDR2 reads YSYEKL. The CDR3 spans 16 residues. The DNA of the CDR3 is TGCGCCAGCAGCCAAGACCCTACAGGGGTTAACTATGGCTACACCTTC. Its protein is CASSQDPTGVNYGYTF.

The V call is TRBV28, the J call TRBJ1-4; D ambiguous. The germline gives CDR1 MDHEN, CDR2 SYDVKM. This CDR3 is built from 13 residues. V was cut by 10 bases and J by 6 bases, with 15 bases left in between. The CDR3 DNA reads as TGTGCCACCACGGCAGGCTCACATGAAAAACTGTTTTTT. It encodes CATTAGSHEKLFF.

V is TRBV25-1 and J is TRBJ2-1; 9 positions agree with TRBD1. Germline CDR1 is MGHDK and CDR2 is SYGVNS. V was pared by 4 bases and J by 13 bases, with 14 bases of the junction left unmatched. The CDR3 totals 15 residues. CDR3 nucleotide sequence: TGTGCCAGCAGTGCAAACAGGGGGCGAATCCCCCATCAGTTCTTC. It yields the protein CASSANRGRIPHQFF.

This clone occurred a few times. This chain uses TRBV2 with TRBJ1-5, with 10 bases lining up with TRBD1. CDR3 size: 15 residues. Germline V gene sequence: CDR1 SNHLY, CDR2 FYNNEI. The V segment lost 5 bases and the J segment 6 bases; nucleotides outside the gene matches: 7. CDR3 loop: CASSKERTGGQPQHF. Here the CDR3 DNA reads TGTGCCAGCAGTAAAGAAAGGACAGGGGGTCAGCCCCAGCATTTT.

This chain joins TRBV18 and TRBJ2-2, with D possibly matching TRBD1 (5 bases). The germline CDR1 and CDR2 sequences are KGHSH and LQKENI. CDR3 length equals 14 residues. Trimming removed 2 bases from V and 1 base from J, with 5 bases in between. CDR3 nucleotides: TGTGCCAGCTCACCAACAGGGAACACCGGGGAGCTGTTTTTT. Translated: CASSPTGNTGELFF.

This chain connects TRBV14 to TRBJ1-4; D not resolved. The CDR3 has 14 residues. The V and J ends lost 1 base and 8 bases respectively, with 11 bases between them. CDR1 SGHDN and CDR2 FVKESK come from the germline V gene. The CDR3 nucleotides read TGTGCCAGCAGCCAAGGCATTGGTGAGGAAAAACTGTTTTTT. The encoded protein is CASSQGIGEEKLFF.

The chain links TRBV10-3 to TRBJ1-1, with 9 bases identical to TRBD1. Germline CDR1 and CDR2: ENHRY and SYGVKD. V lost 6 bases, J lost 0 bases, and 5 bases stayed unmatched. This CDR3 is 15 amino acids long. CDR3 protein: CAIRGTGPMNTEAFF. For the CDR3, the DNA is TGTGCCATCAGGGGGACAGGGCCTATGAACACTGAAGCTTTCTTT.

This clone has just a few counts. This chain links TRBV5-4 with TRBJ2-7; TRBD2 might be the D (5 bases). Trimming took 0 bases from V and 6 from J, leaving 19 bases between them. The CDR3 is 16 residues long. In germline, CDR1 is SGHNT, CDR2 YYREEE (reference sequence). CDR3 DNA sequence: TGTGCCAGCAGCTTGGGTTTAGGTCAGGCACGGGGCGAGCAGTACTTC. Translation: CASSLGLGQARGEQYF. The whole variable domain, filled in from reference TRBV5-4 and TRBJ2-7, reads ETGVTQSPTHLIKTRGQQVTLRCSSQSGHNTVSWYQQALGQGPQFIFQYYREEENGRGNFPPRFSGLQFPNYSSELNVNALELDDSALYLCASSLGLGQARGEQYFGPGTRLTVT.